This T cell receptor (beta chain) derives from a study of T cells in Graves' hyperthyroidism and ophthalmopathy. RNA transcripts yielded amplified TCR beta CDR3 regions. The HTBI set primed first-round TCR CDR3 RT-PCR. Via MiXCR, TCRdb re-called the multiplex PCR reads, giving one row per CDR3 protein. The table includes over 700,000 distinct CDR3 sequences, around a sixth detected once. The CDR3 contains 15 residues. V lost 4 bases and J lost 4, with 17 bases in between. CDR1 and CDR2 from the germline V gene are DFQATT and SNEGSKA (reference sequence). Whole-study results and caveats: The model made its ophthalmopathy prediction, and onset followed a median approximately six months later.

About this clonotype: The antigen remains undetermined.

The gene calls are TRBV20-1 and TRBJ1-5; D may be TRBD1 (6 bases). The TCR originated in a woman aged 50 to 65 with Graves' hyperthyroidism that later progressed to Graves' ophthalmopathy. The sample consisted of blood. The CDR3 DNA reads TGCAGTGCTACGGGACATCCTTTACCTAATCAGCCCCAGCATTTT. This translates into CSATGHPLPNQPQHF.